The 26 T cell receptor beta chains reported below all come from one sample, sequenced in a study of T cell changes during pregnancy in multiple sclerosis (dated by TCRdb to about 2019). Libraries were built with the immunoSEQ multiplex PCR assay. The source is immuneACCESS, and TCRdb retained only in-frame sequences with V and J called. Part of the clones is not carried over; for the studies checked, unresolved V genes explain less than half of this, and the remainder is unexplained. The sample includes more than 85,000 clones, with around 92% observed a single time. The top ten clonotypes cover more than 0.8% of the sample. The source was peripheral blood, collected before pregnancy. Receptors originate from a female donor with multiple sclerosis, enrolled in a pregnancy study.

This clone occurred once. The V call is TRBV5-6, the J call TRBJ2-7, with TRBD1 matching over 11 bases. The CDR3 runs to 15 residues. With 2 bases clipped from V and 3 bases from J, the junction kept 4 bases outside the gene matches. Germline CDR1 SGHDT, CDR2 YYEEEE. In nucleotides, the CDR3 is TGTGCCAGCAGCTTAGGGACAGGGGGAATCTACGAGCAGTACTTC. Residues: CASSLGTGGIYEQYF.

J is TRBJ2-1 and V is TRBV5-4; tentative D call: TRBD2 (6 bases). Looked up from germline, CDR1 is SGHNT and CDR2 is YYREEE (reference sequence). The CDR3 totals 14 residues. Trimming shortened V by 10 bases and J by 1 base, and 15 bases separated the two germline ends. The CDR3 sequence is CAWSGVGSYNEQFF. The CDR3 nucleotides read TGTGCCTGGTCGGGGGTTGGGTCCTACAATGAGCAGTTCTTC.

The chain is built from TRBV28 and TRBJ2-2; D is ambiguous. The CDR3 is made up of 15 amino acids. Deletions cut 4 bases from V and 1 base from J, with 10 bases between. CDR1 MDHEN and CDR2 SYDVKM come from the germline V gene. The chain's CDR3 is CASSSSGGNTGELFF. CDR3 nucleotides: TGTGCCAGCAGTTCCAGTGGCGGGAACACCGGGGAGCTGTTTTTT.

V gene TRBV2 combines with J gene TRBJ2-5; D might be TRBD2 (5 bases). CDR1 SNHLY and CDR2 FYNNEI come from the germline V gene. Trimming took off 11 bases at V and 4 bases at J, with 20 bases between the two ends. This CDR3 region has 14 residues. In DNA form, the CDR3 reads TGTGCCTCCGAACTGCAGGAGCGGAGAGAGACCCAGTACTTC. Translating it yields CASELQERRETQYF.

The V call is TRBV4-1, the J call TRBJ1-5; D possibly corresponds to TRBD1 (6 bases). The CDR3 is 16 amino acids. The germline V gene has CDR1 MGHRA and CDR2 YSYEKL. Trimming left V 0 bases short and J 9 bases short, with 18 bases between. As DNA, the CDR3 is TGCGCCAGCAGCCAAGAGTTCGGGGCACCCAGGGGGCCCCAGCATTTT. Translating it yields CASSQEFGAPRGPQHF.

The rearrangement links TRBV4-2 to TRBJ1-1; weak D call: TRBD1 (5 bases). Trimming left V 0 bases short and J 5 bases short, with 13 bases between. Germline CDR1 reads LGHNA; CDR2 reads YNFKEQ. The CDR3 length is 15 residues. The CDR3 bases are TGTGCCAGCAGCCAAGATCCAGGGATGTTGACTGAAGCTTTCTTT. This translates into CASSQDPGMLTEAFF.

The V gene is TRBV5-6, the J gene TRBJ2-3, with TRBD2 matching over 14 bases. The CDR3 spans 18 residues. Germline V gene lookup returns CDR1 SGHDT and CDR2 YYEEEE. The V segment lost 1 base and the J segment 1 base; nucleotides outside the gene matches: 5. Here the CDR3 reads CASSLTPGLAGGTDTQYF. CDR3 nucleotides: TGTGCCAGCAGCTTGACCCCGGGACTAGCGGGAGGCACAGATACGCAGTATTTT.

The chain couples TRBV4-2 to TRBJ1-1, with D perhaps TRBD1 (5 bases). The germline gives CDR1 LGHNA, CDR2 YNFKEQ. The ends were cut back, 1 base at V and 6 bases at J, with 9 bases in the middle. This CDR3 has 13 residues. The CDR3 nucleotides are TGTGCCAGCAGCCAAGTCGCGGGGGCTGAAGCTTTCTTT. Translation: CASSQVAGAEAFF.

The J gene is TRBJ1-5, the V gene TRBV27; D might be TRBD1 (5 bases). CDR1 and CDR2 from the germline V gene are MNHEY and SMNVEV (reference sequence). The length of the CDR3 is 15 residues. Trimming stripped 8 bases from V and 2 bases from J, with 16 bases between. The CDR3 region is CASRKLAGRNQPQHF. CDR3 nucleotide sequence: TGTGCCAGCCGTAAACTTGCAGGGCGCAATCAGCCCCAGCATTTT.

The V gene is TRBV11-2, the J gene TRBJ2-1; maybe TRBD2 (6 bases). The V gene lost 5 bases and the J gene lost 0 bases, with 11 bases spanning the gap. This CDR3 is 15 amino acids long. Germline V gene data show CDR1 as SGHAT and CDR2 as FQNNGV. CDR3 DNA sequence: TGTGCCAGCAGCCTCGACGGGAGCTCCTACAATGAGCAGTTCTTC. Protein product: CASSLDGSSYNEQFF.

The genes are TRBV19 and TRBJ1-5; 10 nucleotides match TRBD1. The CDR3 sequence is 16 residues long. With 2 bases clipped from V and 2 bases from J, the junction kept 3 bases outside the gene matches. CDR1 and CDR2 (germline): LNHDA, SQIVND (reference sequence). CDR3 coding DNA: TGTGCCAGTAGTATATTAGGGACAGGGGGCAATCAGCCCCAGCATTTT. Protein product: CASSILGTGGNQPQHF.

In DNA, the CDR3 is TGCGCCAGCAGCCCCGGACTGTCAAGGGAGACCCAGTACTTC. This codes for CASSPGLSRETQYF. The chain joins TRBV5-1 to TRBJ2-5; possibly TRBD2 for D (5 bases). Germline V CDR1 and CDR2: SGHRS, YFSETQ. The CDR3 has 14 amino acids. V lost 4 bases and J 5 bases, leaving 15 bases between the germline ends.

This chain joins TRBV4-1 and TRBJ2-1, with TRBD2 identical over 14 bases. J lost 4 bases, V lost 4 bases, and 6 bases had no gene match. Germline CDR1 and CDR2: MGHRA and YSYEKL. CDR3 length: 17 amino acids. The CDR3 coding sequence is TGCGCCAGCAGCCCCCGACTAGCGGGAGGGGCGTACAATGAGCAGTTCTTC. It yields the protein CASSPRLAGGAYNEQFF.

This sequence joins TRBV27 and TRBJ1-2; a weak D match, TRBD1 (5 bases). CDR1 and CDR2 (germline): MNHEY, SMNVEV (reference sequence). There are 14 residues in the CDR3. V was clipped by 2 bases and J by 4 bases, with 11 bases between them. This CDR3 is CASSLGGEGYGYTF. The CDR3 bases are TGTGCCAGCAGTTTAGGGGGGGAGGGCTATGGCTACACCTTC.

The chain is built from TRBV6-1 and TRBJ1-2; TRBD1 agrees at 7 bases. The trim removed 4 bases at V and 8 bases at J, leaving 13 bases unmatched. Germline CDR1 MNHNS, CDR2 SASEGT. This CDR3 has 15 amino acids. The CDR3 sequence is CASSVQRTGVRGYTF. In nucleotides, the CDR3 is TGTGCCAGCAGTGTTCAAAGGACAGGAGTGAGGGGCTACACCTTC.

In its sample, this clone was seen a few times. This rearrangement joins TRBV19 to TRBJ1-3; D unclear. In germline, CDR1 is LNHDA, CDR2 SQIVND (reference sequence). The CDR3 length is 13 residues. The V end lost 3 bases, the J end lost 1 base, and 4 bases lay between the germline ends. The CDR3 is CASSIRSGNTIYF. In DNA form, the CDR3 reads TGTGCCAGTAGTATCAGGTCTGGAAACACCATATATTTT.

Only one count was recorded for this clone. The chain is built from TRBV6-6 and TRBJ2-1; D is possibly TRBD2 (5 bases). The CDR3 runs to 16 residues. Germline CDR1 MNHNY, CDR2 SVGAGI (reference sequence). V was clipped by 4 bases and J by 0 bases, with 13 bases between them. The chain's CDR3 is CASSSLPGSSYNEQFF. Here the CDR3 DNA reads TGTGCCAGCAGTTCTCTTCCGGGGAGCTCCTACAATGAGCAGTTCTTC.

The chain is built from TRBV6-1 and TRBJ2-7; no definite D call. Trimming removed 2 bases from V and 1 base from J, with 9 bases in between. Germline CDR1 reads MNHNS; CDR2 reads SASEGT. The CDR3 is made up of 14 amino acids. The CDR3 spells CASSEQRRSYEQYF. The DNA for the CDR3 is TGTGCCAGCAGTGAACAAAGGAGATCCTACGAGCAGTACTTC.

The chain couples TRBV5-1 to TRBJ1-3; perhaps TRBD1 as D (6 bases). V lost 2 bases and J 0 bases, leaving 15 bases between the germline ends. Germline CDR1 and CDR2: SGHRS and YFSETQ. The CDR3 loop spans 17 amino acids. CDR3 in DNA: TGCGCCAGCAGCTTCCGGGACACTGGCCGCTCTGGAAACACCATATATTTT. Translation gives CASSFRDTGRSGNTIYF.

The chain couples TRBV9 to TRBJ2-7, with D possibly matching TRBD1 (6 bases). The CDR3 runs 14 residues. The ends were cut back, 4 bases at V and 0 bases at J, with 11 bases in the middle. Germline-derived CDR1 and CDR2 are SGDLS and YYNGEE. CDR3 amino acids: CASSPEGDSYEQYF. CDR3 nucleotide sequence: TGTGCCAGCAGCCCCGAGGGGGACTCCTACGAGCAGTACTTC.

This clone was observed once. The chain links TRBV5-1 to TRBJ2-1, with 9 bases identical to TRBD2. The V and J ends lost 4 bases and 4 bases, in that order; junction bases with no gene match: 9. The length of the CDR3 is 16 residues. Germline assignment: CDR1 SGHRS and CDR2 YFSETQ. The CDR3 DNA follows: TGCGCCAGCAGCCTAATAGCGGGAGCTAAATACAATGAGCAGTTCTTC. Encoded protein: CASSLIAGAKYNEQFF.

The rearrangement uses TRBV19 and TRBJ2-1, with 12 bases lining up with TRBD1. The germline V gene encodes CDR1 LNHDA and CDR2 SQIVND (reference sequence). The V and J ends lost 4 bases and 7 bases, in that order; junction bases with no gene match: 5. The CDR3 has 15 residues. The CDR3, as DNA: TGTGCCAGTAGTAGGTGGGACAGGGGGCGTAATGAGCAGTTCTTC. Its protein is CASSRWDRGRNEQFF.

The J gene is TRBJ2-1, the V gene TRBV29-1; TRBD1 is a possible D gene (6 bases). Germline V CDR1 and CDR2: SQVTM, ANQGSEA. CDR3 length: 12 amino acids. Trimming took 5 bases from V and 7 from J, leaving 12 bases between them. The CDR3 DNA follows: TGCAGCGTTTTTCACAGGGAAAATGAGCAGTTCTTC. Amino acids: CSVFHRENEQFF.

The chain couples TRBV7-9 to TRBJ2-1; TRBD1 matches at 8 bases. V dropped 6 bases and J dropped 6; count of bases not matched to a gene: 7. Germline assignment: CDR1 SEHNR and CDR2 FQNEAQ (reference sequence). The CDR3 length is 14 residues. This chain's CDR3 is CASRTGTGRNEQFF. CDR3 DNA: TGTGCCAGCAGAACCGGGACAGGTCGCAATGAGCAGTTCTTC.

This clone appeared a single time. This chain connects TRBV18 to TRBJ2-3; 11 positions match TRBD2. Germline-derived CDR1 and CDR2 are KGHSH and LQKENI. This CDR3 has 16 residues. Trimming took 3 bases from V and 0 from J; bases not matched to a gene: 2. This CDR3 is CASSPGTSGSTDTQYF. The CDR3 DNA reads as TGTGCCAGCTCACCCGGGACTAGCGGTAGCACAGATACGCAGTATTTT.

The CDR3 sequence: CASSLGQNYGYTF. The CDR3 DNA is TGTGCCAGCAGCTTAGGACAGAACTATGGCTACACCTTC. This chain joins TRBV7-2 and TRBJ1-2; D might be TRBD1 (5 bases). The ends were cut back, 1 base at V and 2 bases at J, with 5 bases in the middle. There are 13 residues in the CDR3. In germline, CDR1 is SGHTA, CDR2 FQGNSA.